What follows is one TCR beta chain and its context. The identical CDR3 is also encoded by other nucleotide sequences in the sample. This sample was taken from a study of graft-versus-host responses after intestinal transplantation. Data came from immunoSEQ multiplex PCR; TCRdb stores just in-frame clones and leaves some out. The repertoire holds tens of thousands of clones, with roughly nine tenths as singletons. V lost 1 base to trimming and J lost 3 bases, with 1 base between them. There are 12 residues in the CDR3. Germline V gene sequence: CDR1 SEHNR, CDR2 FQNEAQ (reference sequence). Graft tissue was processed to release intraepithelial and lamina propria lymphocytes.

Sequences were derived from ileum tissue, sampled around seven months after intestinal transplant. This TCR came from a human patient who received an intestinal transplant, so some T cells may come from the graft donor. J is TRBJ2-4 and V is TRBV7-9; D is unclear. The CDR3 loop is CASSLDKNIQYF. CDR3 DNA sequence: TGTGCCAGCAGCTTAGACAAAAACATTCAGTACTTC. Full variable domain (missing parts from reference TRBV7-9 and TRBJ2-4): DTGVSQNPRHKITKRGQNVTFRCDPISEHNRLYWYRQTLGQGPEFLTYFQNEAQLEKSRLLSDRFSAERPKGSFSTLEIQRTEQGDSAMYLCASSLDKNIQYFGAGTRLSVL.